This T cell receptor beta chain appears in the sequencing data of a study of T cell responses to AZD1222 COVID-19 vaccine. Overall study findings and caveats: Spike-wide vaccine-associated CD4 TCRs dominated at 160-218 and 743-854. Spike-specific TCRs gained breadth and depth after people received two AZD1222 doses. Most donors were white British and more were female, and clonal diversity was possibly underestimated. No day 14 peak samples; only post-peak repertoires were characterized.

Only in-frame clones appear in the TCRdb table, and some are missing; sequencing was by immunoSEQ multiplex PCR. The table lists about 170,000 clones, about 83% of them singletons. Comments on this clone: Its antigen is not known.

The sequence was obtained from an adult who received the AZD1222 COVID-19 vaccine. The sequencing used peripheral blood, collected 28 days after the second AZD1222 dose.

The CDR3 sequence: CASRQNRGQNSPLHF. CDR3 nucleotides: TGTGCCAGCAGACAAAACAGGGGGCAAAATTCACCCCTCCACTTT. This chain connects TRBV5-6 to TRBJ1-6, with 9 bases identical to TRBD1. Per germline, CDR1 SGHDT and CDR2 YYEEEE. The CDR3 is 15 residues long. V gave up 5 bases and J gave up 7 bases; unmatched junction bases: 7.